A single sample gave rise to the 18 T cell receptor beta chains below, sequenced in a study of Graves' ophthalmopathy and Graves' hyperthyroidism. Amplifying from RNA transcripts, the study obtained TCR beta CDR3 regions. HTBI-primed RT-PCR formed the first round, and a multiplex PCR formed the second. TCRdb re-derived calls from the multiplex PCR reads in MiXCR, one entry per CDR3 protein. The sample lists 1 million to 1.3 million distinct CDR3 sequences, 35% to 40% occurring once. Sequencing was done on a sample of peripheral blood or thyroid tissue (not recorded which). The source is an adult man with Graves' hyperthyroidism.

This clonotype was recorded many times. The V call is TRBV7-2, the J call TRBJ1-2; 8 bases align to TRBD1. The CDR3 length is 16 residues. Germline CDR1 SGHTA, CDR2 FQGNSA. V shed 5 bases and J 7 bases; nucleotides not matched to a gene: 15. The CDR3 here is CASSQKDRVLNLGYTF. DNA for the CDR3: TGTGCCAGCAGCCAGAAGGACAGGGTTCTCAATCTTGGCTACACCTTC.

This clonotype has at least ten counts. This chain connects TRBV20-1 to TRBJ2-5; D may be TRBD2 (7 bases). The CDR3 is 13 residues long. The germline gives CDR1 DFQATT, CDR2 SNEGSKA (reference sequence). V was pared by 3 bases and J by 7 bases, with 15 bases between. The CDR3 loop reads CSASSGGRGTQYF. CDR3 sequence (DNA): TGCAGTGCTAGTTCGGGGGGCCGGGGGACCCAGTACTTC.

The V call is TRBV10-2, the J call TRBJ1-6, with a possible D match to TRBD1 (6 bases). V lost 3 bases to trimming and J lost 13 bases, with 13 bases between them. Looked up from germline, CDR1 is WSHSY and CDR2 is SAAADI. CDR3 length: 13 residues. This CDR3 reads CASSDHTGSPLHF. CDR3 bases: TGCGCCAGCAGTGACCACACAGGGTCGCCCCTCCACTTT.

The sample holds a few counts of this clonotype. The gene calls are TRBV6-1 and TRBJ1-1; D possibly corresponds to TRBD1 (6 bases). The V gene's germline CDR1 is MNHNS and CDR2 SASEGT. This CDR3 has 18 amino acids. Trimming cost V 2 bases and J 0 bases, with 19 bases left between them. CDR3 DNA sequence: TGTGCCAGCAGTGAACTGGCCCTATTAGGGGGGGTGAACACTGAAGCTTTCTTT. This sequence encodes CASSELALLGGVNTEAFF.

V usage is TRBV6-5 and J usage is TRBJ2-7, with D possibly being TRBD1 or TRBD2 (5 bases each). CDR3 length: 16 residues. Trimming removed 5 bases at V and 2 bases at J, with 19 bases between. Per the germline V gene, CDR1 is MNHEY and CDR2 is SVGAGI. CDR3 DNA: TGTGCCAGCAGTCGATTTACCGGGACCGCCGCCTACGAGCAGTACTTC. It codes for CASSRFTGTAAYEQYF.

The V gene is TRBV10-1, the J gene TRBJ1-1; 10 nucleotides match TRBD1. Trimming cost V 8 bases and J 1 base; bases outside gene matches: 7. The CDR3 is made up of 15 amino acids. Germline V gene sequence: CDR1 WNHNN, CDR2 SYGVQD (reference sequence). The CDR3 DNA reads TGCGCCAGCGTGGTGGGACAGGGGACGAACACTGAAGCTTTCTTT. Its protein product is CASVVGQGTNTEAFF.

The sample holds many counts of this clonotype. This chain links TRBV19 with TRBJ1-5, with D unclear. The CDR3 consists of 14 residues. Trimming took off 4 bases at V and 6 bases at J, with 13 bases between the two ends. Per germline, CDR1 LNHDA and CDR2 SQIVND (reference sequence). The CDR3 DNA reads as TGTGCCAGTAGTAATTTGCAAGGGCGTCAGCCCCAGCATTTT. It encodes CASSNLQGRQPQHF.

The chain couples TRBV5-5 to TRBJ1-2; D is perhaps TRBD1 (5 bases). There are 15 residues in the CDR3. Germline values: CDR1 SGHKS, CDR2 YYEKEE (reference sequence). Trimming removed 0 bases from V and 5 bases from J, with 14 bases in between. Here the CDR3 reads CASSLDPKGRYGYTF. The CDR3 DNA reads TGTGCCAGCAGCTTGGACCCCAAGGGGAGGTATGGCTACACCTTC. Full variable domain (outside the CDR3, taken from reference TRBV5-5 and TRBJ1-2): DAGVTQSPTHLIKTRGQQVTLRCSPISGHKSVSWYQQVLGQGPQFIFQYYEKEERGRGNFPDRFSARQFPNYSSELNVNALLLGDSALYLCASSLDPKGRYGYTFGSGTRLTVV.

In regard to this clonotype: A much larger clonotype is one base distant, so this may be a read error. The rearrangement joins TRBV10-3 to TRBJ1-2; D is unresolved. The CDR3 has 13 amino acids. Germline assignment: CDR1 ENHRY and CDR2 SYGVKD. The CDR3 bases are TGTGCCAGCAGTGATCTGGGCCTGGGGGGCTACACCTTC. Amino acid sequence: CASSDLGLGGYTF.

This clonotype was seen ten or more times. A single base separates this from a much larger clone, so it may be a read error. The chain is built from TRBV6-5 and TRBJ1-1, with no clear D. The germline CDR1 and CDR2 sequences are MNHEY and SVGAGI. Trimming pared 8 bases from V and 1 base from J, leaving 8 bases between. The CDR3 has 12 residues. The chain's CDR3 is CASWLGNTEAFF. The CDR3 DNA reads TGTGCCAGCTGGTTGGGGAACACTGAAGCTTTCTTT.

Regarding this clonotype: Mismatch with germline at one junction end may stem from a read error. In DNA, the CDR3 is TGTGTCAGCAGCTATACCGGGAGCTACGAGCAGTACTTC. It translates to CVSSYTGSYEQYF. The chain employs TRBV7-2 and TRBJ2-7; the D gene is possibly TRBD2 (6 bases). This CDR3 is built from 13 residues. Germline V lookup: CDR1 SGHTA, CDR2 FQGNSA.

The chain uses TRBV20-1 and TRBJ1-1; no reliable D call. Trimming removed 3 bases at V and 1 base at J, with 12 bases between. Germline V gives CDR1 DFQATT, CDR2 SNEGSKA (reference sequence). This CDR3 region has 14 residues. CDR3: CSASGPPSNTEAFF. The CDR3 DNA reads TGCAGTGCTAGTGGGCCCCCCTCGAACACTGAAGCTTTCTTT.

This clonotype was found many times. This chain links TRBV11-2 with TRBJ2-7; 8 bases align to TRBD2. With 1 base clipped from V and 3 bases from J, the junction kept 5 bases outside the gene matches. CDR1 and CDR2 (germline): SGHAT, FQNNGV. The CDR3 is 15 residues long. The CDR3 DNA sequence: TGTGCCAGCAGCTTAGCACTAGCGGAGCTCTACGAGCAGTACTTC. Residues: CASSLALAELYEQYF.

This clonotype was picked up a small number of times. The CDR3: CASSVGVYAETQYF. The DNA for the CDR3 is TGTGCCAGCAGCGTAGGGGTGTATGCAGAGACCCAGTACTTC. The V call is TRBV9, the J call TRBJ2-5; D remains ambiguous. CDR3 length equals 14 residues. The V gene's germline CDR1 is SGDLS and CDR2 YYNGEE. V lost 0 bases and J 4 bases, leaving 10 bases between the germline ends.

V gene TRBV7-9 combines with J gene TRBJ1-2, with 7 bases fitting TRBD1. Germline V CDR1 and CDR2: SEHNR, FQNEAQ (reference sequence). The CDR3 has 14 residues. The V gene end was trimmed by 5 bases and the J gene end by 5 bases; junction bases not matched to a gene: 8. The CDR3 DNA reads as TGTGCCAGCAGCCACCGGGACAGCCTTTATGGCTACACCTTC. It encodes CASSHRDSLYGYTF.

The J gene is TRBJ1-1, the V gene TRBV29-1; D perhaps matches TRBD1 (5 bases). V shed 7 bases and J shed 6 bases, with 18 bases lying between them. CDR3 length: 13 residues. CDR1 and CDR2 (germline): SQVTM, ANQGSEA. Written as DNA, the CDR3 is TGCAGCGCTACGTCGGGGGGAAGGGCTGAAGCTTTCTTT. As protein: CSATSGGRAEAFF.

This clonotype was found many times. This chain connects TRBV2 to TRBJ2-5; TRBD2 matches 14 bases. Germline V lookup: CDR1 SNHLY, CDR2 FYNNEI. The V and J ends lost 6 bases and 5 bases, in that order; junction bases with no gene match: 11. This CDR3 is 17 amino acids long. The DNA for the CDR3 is TGTGCCAGCAGGATGGGACTAGCGGGAGAAGGTTGGGAGACCCAGTACTTC. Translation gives CASRMGLAGEGWETQYF.

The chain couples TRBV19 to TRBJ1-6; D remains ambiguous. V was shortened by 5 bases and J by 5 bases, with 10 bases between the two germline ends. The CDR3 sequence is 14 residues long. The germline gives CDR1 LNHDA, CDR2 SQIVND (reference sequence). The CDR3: CASSPDGNNSPLHF. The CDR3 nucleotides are TGTGCCAGTAGTCCGGACGGAAATAATTCACCCCTCCACTTT. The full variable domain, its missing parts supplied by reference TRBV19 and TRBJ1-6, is DGGITQSPKYLFRKEGQNVTLSCEQNLNHDAMYWYRQDPGQGLRLIYYSQIVNDFQKGDIAEGYSVSREKKESFPLTVTSAQKNPTAFYLCASSPDGNNSPLHFGNGTRLTVT.